This T cell receptor (beta chain) is from a study of vaccination and CD4 T cells after COVID-19. Turning to the study itself: Convalescent cases consisted of six males and four females, of whom two were Hispanic.

A remark on this clonotype: Antigen specificity is unknown.

Germline V gene sequence: CDR1 MDHEN, CDR2 SYDVKM. There are 13 residues in the CDR3. Trimming pared 2 bases from V and 4 bases from J, leaving 6 bases between. Treatment described: roughly 11-day PBMC culture with coronavirus spike peptide pools or control peptides (ViraFEST assay). In the ViraFEST assay, peptide-pool expansion preceded TCR sequencing of expanded clonotypes. Sequencing of cultured CD4+ T cell DNA used the Oncomine TCR Beta short-read assay. A single record per CDR3 protein comes from TCRdb applying MiXCR to the PCR reads. The table shows about 21,000 distinct CDR3 sequences, with roughly half occurring only once.

The clonotype comes from a human donor who had recovered from COVID-19. The J gene is TRBJ1-3, the V gene TRBV28; unclear D gene. The specimen sequenced was CD4+ T cells from blood, cultured in vitro. The CDR3 sequence is CASSLDMGNTIYF. The DNA for the CDR3 is TGTGCCAGCAGTTTAGACATGGGAAACACCATATATTTT.